Shown below are 14 T cell receptor beta chains from a single sample sequenced in a study of cytomegalovirus exposure and HLA in healthy donors. The PCR had 60 Vbeta and 13 Jbeta primers. Assay used: immunoSEQ multiplex PCR; TCRdb lists only in-frame clones, some missing. The sample carries fewer than 200,000 clones, approximately 75% recorded once. The sequenced material came from PBMCs. These receptors were taken from a woman aged 18-29 years in good health and CMV-seronegative.

V usage is TRBV10-3 and J usage is TRBJ1-2, with 9 nucleotides matching TRBD1. Germline V lookup: CDR1 ENHRY, CDR2 SYGVKD. The CDR3 has 17 residues. Trimming cost V 7 bases and J 2 bases; bases outside gene matches: 14. The CDR3 DNA sequence: TGTGCCATCAACCCGGGACAGGGAACAGGTTCCAACTATGGCTACACCTTC. Translating gives CAINPGQGTGSNYGYTF.

This chain joins TRBV18 and TRBJ2-3, with 9 bases that match TRBD2. The CDR3 totals 16 residues. V lost 3 bases to trimming and J lost 3 bases; unmatched junction nucleotides: 7. CDR1 and CDR2 (germline): KGHSH, LQKENI. CDR3 sequence reads: CASSPLLSGRTDTQYF. The CDR3 DNA reads as TGTGCCAGCTCACCCTTGCTCAGCGGGAGGACAGATACGCAGTATTTT.

The chain joins TRBV5-1 to TRBJ1-4; D ambiguous. In germline, CDR1 is SGHRS, CDR2 YFSETQ. This CDR3 is built from 15 residues. V dropped 0 bases and J dropped 4 bases, with 10 bases sitting between them. The CDR3 region has the DNA TGCGCCAGCAGCTTGGCCGCGGGAGTTAATGAAAAACTGTTTTTT. Protein: CASSLAAGVNEKLFF.

The chain couples TRBV19 to TRBJ2-3, with D possibly TRBD1 on 6 matching bases. V was shortened by 6 bases and J by 1 base, with 17 bases between the two germline ends. The germline gives CDR1 LNHDA, CDR2 SQIVND (reference sequence). The CDR3 loop spans 16 amino acids. CDR3 sequence: CASSFTPQGRTDTQYF. For the CDR3, the DNA is TGTGCCAGTAGCTTTACCCCGCAGGGGCGCACAGATACGCAGTATTTT.

V and J are TRBV5-4 and TRBJ2-7, with 12 bases matching TRBD2. The CDR3 has 17 residues. The germline gives CDR1 SGHNT, CDR2 YYREEE (reference sequence). Trimming removed 2 bases from V and 1 base from J; junction bases left unmatched: 7. The DNA of the CDR3 is TGTGCCAGCAGCTTTGGAGGGGGACTAGCGGGTTCCTACGAGCAGTACTTC. The encoded protein is CASSFGGGLAGSYEQYF.

The chain couples TRBV5-4 to TRBJ2-5; TRBD1 is a possible D gene (6 bases). This CDR3 region has 13 residues. Trimming shortened V by 4 bases and J by 4 bases, and 11 bases separated the two germline ends. Per the germline V gene, CDR1 is SGHNT and CDR2 is YYREEE (reference sequence). The CDR3 nucleotides are TGTGCCAGCAGCCCTACGACAGGAGAGACCCAGTACTTC. Protein: CASSPTTGETQYF. The full variable domain, completed using reference TRBV5-4 and TRBJ2-5, is ETGVTQSPTHLIKTRGQQVTLRCSSQSGHNTVSWYQQALGQGPQFIFQYYREEENGRGNFPPRFSGLQFPNYSSELNVNALELDDSALYLCASSPTTGETQYFGPGTRLLVL.

The chain carries TRBV11-3 and TRBJ2-7, with TRBD2 as a possible D gene (5 bases). Germline V gives CDR1 SGHNT, CDR2 YENEEA. The CDR3 sequence is 14 residues long. V was trimmed by 11 bases and J by 2 bases, leaving 19 bases between them. DNA for the CDR3: TGTGCCGGCCGCTCCGGGGATCAGCCCTACGAGCAGTACTTC. Translation: CAGRSGDQPYEQYF.

The chain uses TRBV6-1 and TRBJ1-2, with 8 bases aligning to TRBD1. J gave up 2 bases and V 6 bases, and 5 bases lay outside the gene matches. Germline V gives CDR1 MNHNS, CDR2 SASEGT. The CDR3 loop spans 14 amino acids. The CDR3 region is CASRPGQANYGYTF. The CDR3 nucleotides are TGTGCCAGCAGACCGGGACAGGCAAACTATGGCTACACCTTC.

The chain has TRBV7-3 and TRBJ2-1; D might be TRBD1 (5 bases). Germline CDR1 SGHTA, CDR2 FQGTGA. Trimming pared 5 bases from V and 9 bases from J, leaving 17 bases between. The CDR3 sequence is 14 residues long. The CDR3 DNA is TGTGCCAGCAGCCTAGTTCAGGGTCCGTCTGAGCAGTTCTTC. Encoded protein: CASSLVQGPSEQFF.

This clone was counted once. The chain links TRBV27 to TRBJ1-1; 7 nucleotides align to TRBD1. The CDR3 runs 15 residues. Germline values: CDR1 MNHEY, CDR2 SMNVEV (reference sequence). Losses at the gene ends were 3 bases for V and 0 bases for J; bases not matched to a gene: 4. Here the CDR3 DNA reads TGTGCCAGCAGTTTGACAGGGAAACTGAACACTGAAGCTTTCTTT. Translation: CASSLTGKLNTEAFF.

V and J are TRBV6-1 and TRBJ2-5; tentative D call: TRBD1 (5 bases). Matching the DNA end better, TRBJ2-7 makes the J call doubtful. The CDR3 totals 15 residues. CDR1 and CDR2 from the germline V gene are MNHNS and SASEGT. CDR3 in DNA: TGTGCCAGCATAGGGGATTTGGGGTTCTCCTACGAGCAGTACTTC. Translation gives CASIGDLGFSYEQYF.

J is TRBJ2-7 and V is TRBV6-5, with 8 bases that match TRBD1. V lost 0 bases to trimming and J lost 5 bases; unmatched junction nucleotides: 6. This CDR3 comprises 15 residues. In germline, CDR1 is MNHEY, CDR2 SVGAGI. As DNA, the CDR3 is TGTGCCAGCAGTTACTCTCGGACAGGGTTTGACGAGCAGTACTTC. It codes for CASSYSRTGFDEQYF.

This clone was seen only once. The gene calls are TRBV7-6 and TRBJ2-2; possible D gene TRBD1, 5 bases. Trimming took off 10 bases at V and 1 base at J, with 13 bases between the two ends. The CDR3 is made up of 14 amino acids. Germline CDR1 is SGHVS and CDR2 is FNYEAQ. CDR3: CATRAVGNTGELFF. CDR3 nucleotides: TGTGCCACCAGGGCGGTGGGGAACACCGGGGAGCTGTTTTTT.

This sequence joins TRBV5-6 and TRBJ2-2; TRBD1 matches at 8 bases. Losses at the gene ends were 0 bases for V and 6 bases for J; bases not matched to a gene: 1. Germline CDR1 is SGHDT and CDR2 is YYEEEE. The CDR3 covers 14 residues. CDR3 bases: TGTGCCAGCAGCTTGGGCAGGGGGCCCGGGGAGCTGTTTTTT. Encoded protein: CASSLGRGPGELFF.